The 28 T cell receptor beta chains reported below all come from one sample, sequenced in a study of cytomegalovirus exposure and HLA in healthy donors (dated by TCRdb to about 2017). The library was made by the immunoSEQ multiplex PCR assay. The multiplex PCR relied on a mix of 60 forward primers for TCR Vbeta segments and 13 reverse primers for TCR Jbeta segments. TCRdb holds this immuneACCESS table with in-frame rearrangements only. Some clones are missing; in checked studies, unresolved V genes explain under half, and the rest has no known cause. A total of approximately 170,000 clones appear in this sample, less than 85% of them only once. The biggest ten clones account for approximately 4.8% of the sample. Material for sequencing was PBMCs. These receptors came from a man between 25 and 39 years old in good health and CMV-seropositive.

This chain links TRBV10-3 with TRBJ2-3, with D possibly TRBD1 on 6 matching bases. V gave up 4 bases and J gave up 3 bases, with 8 bases separating them. Germline CDR1 reads ENHRY; CDR2 reads SYGVKD. The CDR3 runs 13 residues. This CDR3 is CAISGGGTDTQYF. The DNA of the CDR3 is TGTGCCATCAGTGGAGGGGGTACAGATACGCAGTATTTT.

This clone has only a few counts. J is TRBJ2-1 and V is TRBV27, with D perhaps TRBD2 (5 bases). Deletions cut 0 bases from V and 5 bases from J, with 14 bases between. This CDR3 region has 16 residues. From germline, CDR1 is MNHEY and CDR2 SMNVEV (reference sequence). The CDR3 spells CASSLSPSGQDNEQFF. The CDR3 DNA follows: TGTGCCAGCAGTTTATCCCCCAGCGGTCAGGACAATGAGCAGTTCTTC.

The chain links TRBV9 to TRBJ1-4, with 7 bases identical to TRBD1. V dropped 4 bases and J dropped 4; count of bases not matched to a gene: 10. CDR1 SGDLS and CDR2 YYNGEE come from the germline V gene. CDR3 length equals 16 residues. The CDR3 sequence: CASSSRSGTVNEKLFF. Written as DNA, the CDR3 is TGTGCCAGCAGCTCCCGCTCCGGGACAGTTAATGAAAAACTGTTTTTT.

This chain joins TRBV6-1 and TRBJ2-3; D is possibly TRBD1 (5 bases). This CDR3 has 14 residues. Trimming removed 5 bases from V and 4 bases from J, with 13 bases in between. Germline CDR1 MNHNS, CDR2 SASEGT. The CDR3 DNA reads TGTGCCAGCAGTCCCGTTAGGACATCAGATACGCAGTATTTT. Translation: CASSPVRTSDTQYF.

The chain joins TRBV4-3 to TRBJ2-1; D ambiguous. Between the trimmed V and J ends, which lost 2 bases and 6 bases, there was a span of 8 bases. This CDR3 spans 13 amino acids. The V gene's germline CDR1 is LGHNA and CDR2 YSLEER. The CDR3 region has the DNA TGCGCCAGCAGCCAAAGCCCTCCCAATGAGCAGTTCTTC. It translates to CASSQSPPNEQFF.

This clone showed up just a few times. This chain's CDR3 is CASVPRQGTYGYTF. Written as DNA, the CDR3 is TGTGCCAGCGTACCTAGACAGGGGACCTATGGCTACACCTTC. The chain has TRBV28 and TRBJ1-2; 8 bases map to TRBD1. Germline V gives CDR1 MDHEN, CDR2 SYDVKM. V was clipped by 8 bases and J by 4 bases; unmatched bases: 9. The CDR3 loop spans 14 amino acids.

The chain carries TRBV19 and TRBJ1-1; D gene ambiguous. Trimming removed 8 bases from V and 2 bases from J, with 15 bases in between. There are 14 residues in the CDR3. Looked up from germline, CDR1 is LNHDA and CDR2 is SQIVND (reference sequence). The CDR3 loop is CASLSRQFNTEAFF. The CDR3 DNA reads as TGTGCCAGTCTATCGCGGCAGTTCAACACTGAAGCTTTCTTT.

This sequence joins TRBV7-2 and TRBJ1-5, with TRBD1 matching 9 bases. The CDR3 spans 18 residues. Germline lookup yields CDR1 SGHTA and CDR2 FQGNSA. V was pared by 4 bases and J by 0 bases, with 10 bases of the junction left unmatched. The CDR3 DNA follows: TGTGCCAGCAGCTACGGGACAGGGCTAAGGGGTAGCAATCAGCCCCAGCATTTT. It codes for CASSYGTGLRGSNQPQHF.

This chain links TRBV28 with TRBJ1-3; TRBD1 agrees at 8 bases. Germline CDR1 and CDR2: MDHEN and SYDVKM. CDR3 size: 17 residues. V gave up 1 base and J gave up 0 bases; unmatched junction bases: 5. CDR3 loop: CASSLFVGQVSGNTIYF. CDR3 in DNA: TGTGCCAGCAGTTTATTTGTGGGACAGGTCTCTGGAAACACCATATATTTT.

The genes are TRBV7-3 and TRBJ2-5; weak D call: TRBD2 (6 bases). Germline CDR1 reads SGHTA; CDR2 reads FQGTGA. Deletions cut 6 bases from V and 1 base from J, with 15 bases between. There are 15 residues in the CDR3. The CDR3 DNA reads as TGTGCCAGCAGGTCCCCCTTGCGGGGCCAAGAGACCCAGTACTTC. It specifies CASRSPLRGQETQYF.

The V and J genes are TRBV10-3 and TRBJ1-1, with D maybe TRBD1 (5 bases). Looked up from germline, CDR1 is ENHRY and CDR2 is SYGVKD. With 2 bases removed from V and 7 bases from J, the gap between germline ends came to 14 bases. The length of the CDR3 is 14 residues. The CDR3 DNA reads as TGTGCCATCAGTGAGGGCTGGGGTCAGGGTGAAGCTTTCTTT. Amino acid sequence: CAISEGWGQGEAFF.

The chain couples TRBV19 to TRBJ1-2, with D hard to call. CDR1 LNHDA and CDR2 SQIVND come from the germline V gene (reference sequence). The CDR3 loop spans 15 amino acids. V was clipped by 3 bases and J by 5 bases, with 16 bases between them. The CDR3 is CASSMAGVDSYGYTF. CDR3 nucleotide sequence: TGTGCCAGTAGTATGGCCGGAGTCGATTCTTATGGCTACACCTTC.

The V gene is TRBV28, the J gene TRBJ2-3; possible D gene TRBD2, 5 bases. Trimming removed 6 bases from V and 6 bases from J, with 13 bases in between. The CDR3 extends over 13 amino acids. CDR1 is MDHEN and CDR2 is SYDVKM in the germline V gene. The CDR3 nucleotides read TGTGCCAGCAGAGGGCCGAGGGTGGATACGCAGTATTTT. The encoded protein is CASRGPRVDTQYF.

CDR3 in DNA: TGTGCCAGCAGCTTAGCGGGAGGTACCGAGCAGTACTTC. Protein product: CASSLAGGTEQYF. The chain combines TRBV5-6 with TRBJ2-7, with 9 positions matching TRBD2. This CDR3 has 13 amino acids. V dropped 2 bases and J dropped 6; count of bases not matched to a gene: 3. Germline loops: CDR1 SGHDT, CDR2 YYEEEE.

The V and J genes are TRBV14 and TRBJ1-2; 7 nucleotides align to TRBD1. Per the germline V gene, CDR1 is SGHDN and CDR2 is FVKESK. This CDR3 spans 16 amino acids. Germline trimming cut 4 bases from V and 4 bases from J; bases unmatched to any gene: 12. The CDR3 coding sequence is TGTGCCAGCAGCCTTTGGACAGGCTCACGGGGCTATGGCTACACCTTC. The encoded protein is CASSLWTGSRGYGYTF.

The V gene is TRBV30, the J gene TRBJ1-5; 8 bases align to TRBD1. This CDR3 has 14 residues. V lost 2 bases and J lost 7; bases outside the gene matches: 7. Germline lookup yields CDR1 GTSNPN and CDR2 SVGIG (reference sequence). The CDR3 nucleotides are TGTGCCTGGAGTTCCACAGGGGGAGGACAGCCCCAGCATTTT. Translating it yields CAWSSTGGGQPQHF.

This clone was counted a few times. The chain is built from TRBV5-4 and TRBJ2-5; D remains ambiguous. CDR1 and CDR2 (germline): SGHNT, YYREEE (reference sequence). V was pared by 1 base and J by 1 base, with 8 bases between. CDR3 size: 14 residues. In DNA form, the CDR3 reads TGTGCCAGCAGCTTGTGGCAGTCCCAAGAGACCCAGTACTTC. Translating it yields CASSLWQSQETQYF.

This chain joins TRBV9 and TRBJ1-6; D gene ambiguous. Trimming removed 0 bases from V and 8 bases from J, with 3 bases in between. Germline V CDR1 and CDR2: SGDLS, YYNGEE. The CDR3 consists of 12 residues. Here the CDR3 reads CASSVADSPLHF. In DNA, the CDR3 is TGTGCCAGCAGCGTAGCAGATTCACCCCTCCACTTT.

The chain has TRBV27 and TRBJ2-7, with TRBD2 identical over 9 bases. Germline CDR1 reads MNHEY; CDR2 reads SMNVEV (reference sequence). CDR3 length: 14 amino acids. J gave up 6 bases and V 10 bases, and 13 bases lay outside the gene matches. The CDR3 region is CATSEAGGSIEQYF. The CDR3 bases are TGTGCCACCTCGGAAGCGGGAGGCTCCATCGAGCAGTACTTC.

The chain uses TRBV6-6 and TRBJ1-4; perhaps TRBD1 as D (6 bases). CDR3 length: 16 amino acids. Germline V gene data show CDR1 as MNHNY and CDR2 as SVGAGI (reference sequence). Trimming removed 0 bases at V and 7 bases at J, with 15 bases between. This CDR3 reads CASSYSLGGQGEKLFF. DNA for the CDR3: TGTGCCAGCAGTTACTCGTTGGGGGGGCAGGGTGAAAAACTGTTTTTT.

The chain recombines TRBV29-1 with TRBJ2-7, with TRBD2 matching over 10 bases. Germline-derived CDR1 and CDR2 are SQVTM and ANQGSEA. The CDR3 spans 13 residues. With 3 bases clipped from V and 10 bases from J, the junction kept 9 bases outside the gene matches. For the CDR3, the DNA is TGCAGCGTTGACTCTGGGACTAGCGAGACACAGTACTTC. Protein: CSVDSGTSETQYF.

This rearrangement joins TRBV6-5 to TRBJ2-5, with 8 bases fitting TRBD2. There are 14 residues in the CDR3. Per germline, CDR1 MNHEY and CDR2 SVGAGI. The V segment lost 10 bases and the J segment 4 bases; nucleotides outside the gene matches: 11. Written as DNA, the CDR3 is TGTGCCACCCGACTAGCGTTTAGGGGAGAGACCCAGTACTTC. Translating it yields CATRLAFRGETQYF.

This rearrangement joins TRBV18 to TRBJ2-7, with D maybe TRBD2 (6 bases). Germline loops: CDR1 KGHSH, CDR2 LQKENI. CDR3 length equals 14 residues. V gave up 3 bases and J gave up 11 bases, with 20 bases separating them. CDR3 nucleotides: TGTGCCAGCTCACCGCCCGGAGGGGATCCAAGGAAGTACTTC. This encodes CASSPPGGDPRKYF. Complete variable domain (other parts from reference TRBV18 and TRBJ2-7): NAGVMQNPRHLVRRRGQEARLRCSPMKGHSHVYWYRQLPEEGLKFMVYLQKENIIDESGMPKERFSAEFPKEGPSILRIQQVVRGDSAAYFCASSPPGGDPRKYFGPGTRLTVT.

The rearrangement uses TRBV15 and TRBJ1-5; unclear D gene. The CDR3 covers 16 residues. V lost 0 bases and J lost 4, with 13 bases in between. Germline values: CDR1 LNHNV, CDR2 YYDKDF (reference sequence). CDR3 nucleotide sequence: TGTGCCACCAGCAGAGACCAGATAACAAATAATCAGCCCCAGCATTTT. Encoded protein: CATSRDQITNNQPQHF.

This clone has more than one count but fewer than ten. V gene TRBV19 combines with J gene TRBJ2-7; tentatively, D is TRBD1 (6 bases). Trimming shortened V by 3 bases and J by 2 bases, and 14 bases separated the two germline ends. CDR1 is LNHDA, CDR2 SQIVND, per germline (reference sequence). The CDR3 runs 15 residues. CDR3 nucleotides: TGTGCCAGTAGTATCCAGACAGGCTCAACCTACGAGCAGTACTTC. This encodes CASSIQTGSTYEQYF.

The chain recombines TRBV28 with TRBJ2-1, with a weak D call TRBD1 (6 bases). V was trimmed by 8 bases and J by 9 bases, leaving 20 bases between them. The germline V gene has CDR1 MDHEN and CDR2 SYDVKM. This CDR3 spans 14 amino acids. The DNA for the CDR3 is TGTGCCAGCGGACTCAGGGGCCCTGGAATTGAGCAGTTCTTC. Amino acid sequence: CASGLRGPGIEQFF.

The chain joins TRBV7-8 to TRBJ2-2; 7 nucleotides agree with TRBD2. V shed 5 bases, J shed 0 bases, and the junction held 6 bases outside the gene matches. The length of the CDR3 is 16 residues. Germline CDR1 and CDR2: SGHVS and FQNEAQ. CDR3 DNA sequence: TGTGCCAGCAGCCGAATGGGGGGGGCGAACACCGGGGAGCTGTTTTTT. Translated: CASSRMGGANTGELFF.

V usage is TRBV9 and J usage is TRBJ2-5; 12 bases agree with TRBD2. Germline CDR1 SGDLS, CDR2 YYNGEE. Trimming removed 3 bases from V and 4 bases from J; junction bases left unmatched: 1. This CDR3 spans 14 amino acids. The CDR3 reads CASSGGLAGETQYF. The DNA for the CDR3 is TGTGCCAGCAGCGGGGGACTAGCGGGAGAGACCCAGTACTTC.